Here is one TCR beta chain with its context. The data derive from a study of blood T cell repertoires in COVID-19. The CDR3 totals 15 residues. V lost 2 bases, J lost 1 base, and 11 bases lay in between. Germline CDR1 and CDR2: MNHEY and SVGAGI. Produced via immunoSEQ multiplex PCR; TCRdb's table is partial and in-frame only. The repertoire consists of 490,000 or so clones, with about 88% occurring once and the leading ten covering under 9.5%. This TCR derives from a woman in her sixties who had recovered from COVID-19. V usage is TRBV6-5 and J usage is TRBJ2-5, with a tentative D call TRBD2 (7 bases). Sequenced sample: PBMCs or T cells enriched from blood (not recorded which). DNA of the CDR3: TGTGCCAGCAGTTACACCGGGGGGCCCCAAGAGACCCAGTACTTC. Translating it yields CASSYTGGPQETQYF.